This T cell receptor beta chain was found in a study of Tregs in tolerant kidney transplant recipients. Study results and limitations: Biological reproducibility was not directly addressed, but technical replication error appeared minimal.

The CDR3 consists of 18 residues. Looked up from germline, CDR1 is SGHTA and CDR2 is FQGNSA. The trim removed 3 bases at V and 3 bases at J, leaving 9 bases unmatched. Recipients received nonmyeloablative bone marrow transplants from related graft donors, with transient mixed chimerism. Libraries were prepared by immunoSEQ multiplex PCR; TCRdb keeps only in-frame clonotypes and omits some of them. Found here are about 64,000 clones, around 87% of them singletons; the top ten hold 3.8%. As concerns this clone: Its antigen remains unknown.

The V gene is TRBV7-2, the J gene TRBJ2-3, with 13 nucleotides matching TRBD2. Sequencing was performed on CD4+ T cells from blood (PBMCs), taken 6 months after the transplant. The sequence was collected from a human patient who received a combined kidney and bone marrow transplant. The graft donor may be the source of some T cells. The CDR3, as DNA: TGTGCCAGCAGCTTGGCGACTAGCGGGGGGCTAAGGACAGATACGCAGTATTTT. It translates to CASSLATSGGLRTDTQYF.